The 30 T cell receptor beta chains below were found in one sample sequenced in a study of blood T cell repertoires in COVID-19. Produced via immunoSEQ multiplex PCR; TCRdb's table is partial and in-frame only. Of roughly 330,000 clones in the sample, more than 75% are singletons; the top ten hold under 5.5%. The specimen was PBMCs or T cells enriched from blood (not recorded which). All receptors come from a woman in her 30s who had recovered from COVID-19.

The J gene is TRBJ1-6, the V gene TRBV30, with D perhaps matching TRBD1 (5 bases). Germline V gives CDR1 GTSNPN, CDR2 SVGIG (reference sequence). The CDR3 loop spans 13 amino acids. V was cut by 1 base and J by 12 bases, with 13 bases left in between. CDR3 bases: TGTGCCTGGAGTGCACCACAAGGGGTACCCCTCCACTTT. Translating gives CAWSAPQGVPLHF.

V gene TRBV19 combines with J gene TRBJ2-5; D perhaps matches TRBD2 (5 bases). The CDR3 is made up of 14 amino acids. CDR1 and CDR2 from the germline V gene are LNHDA and SQIVND (reference sequence). V was trimmed by 6 bases and J by 0 bases, leaving 11 bases between them. CDR3 amino acids: CASSLFGDQETQYF. Here the CDR3 DNA reads TGTGCCAGTAGCTTATTCGGGGACCAAGAGACCCAGTACTTC.

This chain uses TRBV19 with TRBJ1-5; no firm D call. This CDR3 is 12 amino acids long. V was pared by 6 bases and J by 7 bases, with 10 bases between. The germline CDR1 and CDR2 sequences are LNHDA and SQIVND (reference sequence). CDR3 in DNA: TGTGCCAGTAGCTATATCCTCCAGCCCCAGCATTTT. Its protein product is CASSYILQPQHF. Supplemented by reference TRBV19 and TRBJ1-5, the full variable domain reads DGGITQSPKYLFRKEGQNVTLSCEQNLNHDAMYWYRQDPGQGLRLIYYSQIVNDFQKGDIAEGYSVSREKKESFPLTVTSAQKNPTAFYLCASSYILQPQHFGDGTRLSIL.

The chain employs TRBV2 and TRBJ2-7; D is undetermined. V was cut by 5 bases and J by 3 bases, with 8 bases left in between. From germline, CDR1 is SNHLY and CDR2 FYNNEI. The CDR3 is made up of 12 amino acids. The CDR3, as DNA: TGTGCCAGCAGTCAGAATGGCTACGAGCAGTACTTC. Translating gives CASSQNGYEQYF. Drawing the rest from reference TRBV2 and TRBJ2-7, the complete variable domain is EPEVTQTPSHQVTQMGQEVILRCVPISNHLYFYWYRQILGQKVEFLVSFYNNEISEKSEIFDDQFSVERPDGSNFTLKIRSTKLEDSAMYFCASSQNGYEQYFGPGTRLTVT.

This clone was recorded once. The rearrangement uses TRBV14 and TRBJ1-1; D unresolved. The germline gives CDR1 SGHDN, CDR2 FVKESK. The CDR3 runs 15 residues. Trimming cost V 1 base and J 1 base, with 10 bases left between them. The CDR3 sequence: CASSQGEGWNTEAFF. CDR3 sequence (DNA): TGTGCCAGCAGCCAAGGGGAGGGTTGGAACACTGAAGCTTTCTTT.

CDR3 region: CASSRRSIAGQGAFNEKLFF. The DNA for the CDR3 is TGCGCCAGCAGCCGAAGATCAATAGCGGGACAGGGGGCTTTTAATGAAAAACTGTTTTTT. The chain carries TRBV4-1 and TRBJ1-4; 12 bases match TRBD1. The CDR3 runs to 20 residues. V lost 4 bases, J lost 4 bases, and 16 bases stayed unmatched. Germline V lookup: CDR1 MGHRA, CDR2 YSYEKL.

This sequence joins TRBV5-4 and TRBJ1-5; 9 bases line up with TRBD1. This CDR3 contains 14 residues. The germline gives CDR1 SGHNT, CDR2 YYREEE (reference sequence). Trimming took 0 bases from V and 7 from J; bases not matched to a gene: 2. CDR3 DNA sequence: TGTGCCAGCAGCTTGGGACAGGGGGACCAGCCCCAGCATTTT. Translating it yields CASSLGQGDQPQHF.

This chain connects TRBV11-2 to TRBJ1-3, with 7 bases that match TRBD1. Germline V lookup: CDR1 SGHAT, CDR2 FQNNGV. Losses at the gene ends were 5 bases for V and 0 bases for J; bases not matched to a gene: 16. The CDR3 spans 19 residues. CDR3 DNA: TGTGCCAGCAGCAAATTGGGTACTCAGGGGGAAAGCTCTGGAAACACCATATATTTT. Translation: CASSKLGTQGESSGNTIYF.

The chain is built from TRBV25-1 and TRBJ1-2, with D possibly TRBD1 on 6 matching bases. The germline V gene encodes CDR1 MGHDK and CDR2 SYGVNS. V was cut by 6 bases and J by 5 bases, with 13 bases left in between. The CDR3 runs to 13 residues. CDR3 in amino acids: CASSEVGTYGYTF. For the CDR3, the DNA is TGTGCCAGCAGCGAGGTGGGGACATATGGCTACACCTTC.

The rearrangement joins TRBV7-2 to TRBJ2-1; 7 nucleotides agree with TRBD1. Germline values: CDR1 SGHTA, CDR2 FQGNSA. Trimming at V came to 6 bases and at J to 4 bases, leaving 6 bases not matched to a gene. The CDR3 spans 14 residues. CDR3 sequence: CASRYRGAYNEQFF. CDR3 in DNA: TGTGCCAGCAGGTACAGGGGCGCGTACAATGAGCAGTTCTTC.

The rearrangement links TRBV18 to TRBJ1-1, with a weak D call TRBD1 (6 bases). Germline CDR1 KGHSH, CDR2 LQKENI. CDR3 length equals 14 residues. V dropped 3 bases and J dropped 1 base, with 9 bases sitting between them. The CDR3 DNA reads TGTGCCAGCTCACCGAGACAGGCGAACACTGAAGCTTTCTTT. This encodes CASSPRQANTEAFF.

This chain uses TRBV9 with TRBJ2-3; no clear D gene. The CDR3 runs to 12 residues. The germline V gene encodes CDR1 SGDLS and CDR2 YYNGEE. With 6 bases removed from V and 3 bases from J, the gap between germline ends came to 8 bases. CDR3 protein: CASNSLTDTQYF. CDR3 DNA sequence: TGTGCCAGCAACAGTTTGACAGATACGCAGTATTTT.

As to this clone: Additional DNA sequences in this sample encode the identical CDR3. The chain joins TRBV27 to TRBJ2-3, with TRBD1 as a possible D gene (5 bases). CDR3 length: 14 amino acids. Germline lookup yields CDR1 MNHEY and CDR2 SMNVEV (reference sequence). V dropped 3 bases and J dropped 4 bases, with 11 bases sitting between them. The CDR3 bases are TGTGCCAGCAGTTTTAGCAGGGTCGCAGATACGCAGTATTTT. The encoded protein is CASSFSRVADTQYF.

This chain links TRBV28 with TRBJ2-3, with D possibly being TRBD1 (6 bases). This CDR3 has 16 amino acids. Germline lookup yields CDR1 MDHEN and CDR2 SYDVKM. Trimming left V 3 bases short and J 2 bases short, with 15 bases between. The CDR3 DNA sequence: TGTGCCAGCAGTTTCCTGGGGGCGCACACCACAGATACGCAGTATTTT. Translating gives CASSFLGAHTTDTQYF.

The CDR3 spells CASSQMDRDNYGYTF. CDR3 nucleotide sequence: TGCGCCAGCAGCCAGATGGACAGGGATAACTATGGCTACACCTTC. This chain connects TRBV4-1 to TRBJ1-2; the match to TRBD1 covers 8 bases. J gave up 1 base and V 3 bases, and 4 bases lay outside the gene matches. The CDR3 consists of 15 residues. CDR1 is MGHRA and CDR2 is YSYEKL in the germline V gene.

The rearrangement links TRBV28 to TRBJ2-6, with D perhaps matching TRBD2 (7 bases). V was shortened by 7 bases and J by 4 bases, with 14 bases between the two germline ends. CDR1 and CDR2 from the germline V gene are MDHEN and SYDVKM. The length of the CDR3 is 15 residues. CDR3 sequence: CASTVAGAGANVLTF. As DNA, the CDR3 is TGTGCCAGCACAGTGGCGGGGGCAGGGGCCAACGTCCTGACTTTC.

This chain connects TRBV30 to TRBJ1-1; the D gene is possibly TRBD1 (5 bases). The CDR3 sequence is 13 residues long. V lost 4 bases to trimming and J lost 1 base, with 10 bases between them. Germline CDR1 is GTSNPN and CDR2 is SVGIG (reference sequence). CDR3 loop: CAWTNTGNTEAFF. The CDR3 region has the DNA TGTGCCTGGACTAATACAGGGAACACTGAAGCTTTCTTT.

The rearrangement uses TRBV19 and TRBJ2-7, with TRBD1 identical over 11 bases. V lost 5 bases to trimming and J lost 4 bases; unmatched junction nucleotides: 7. The CDR3 is made up of 15 amino acids. CDR1 is LNHDA, CDR2 SQIVND, per germline (reference sequence). This CDR3 reads CASSLGQGARYEQYF. The CDR3 DNA is TGTGCCAGTAGTCTTGGACAGGGGGCTAGGTACGAGCAGTACTTC.

V is TRBV2 and J is TRBJ1-3; D possibly corresponds to TRBD1 (6 bases). This CDR3 is built from 14 residues. The V end was cut by 6 bases, the J end by 8 bases, with 17 bases between. Germline values: CDR1 SNHLY, CDR2 FYNNEI. CDR3 in DNA: TGTGCCAGCAGCCCCTGGGCAGGGGCGGACACCATATATTTT. Its translation is CASSPWAGADTIYF.

The gene calls are TRBV19 and TRBJ1-5; 12 bases map to TRBD1. Unmatched junction bases numbered 13, after V lost 9 bases and J lost 1 base. There are 18 residues in the CDR3. Germline V gene data show CDR1 as LNHDA and CDR2 as SQIVND (reference sequence). CDR3 region: CASRTGTGGEWSNQPQHF. DNA of the CDR3: TGTGCCAGCCGAACCGGGACAGGGGGCGAGTGGAGCAATCAGCCCCAGCATTTT. The whole variable domain, filled in from reference TRBV19 and TRBJ1-5, reads DGGITQSPKYLFRKEGQNVTLSCEQNLNHDAMYWYRQDPGQGLRLIYYSQIVNDFQKGDIAEGYSVSREKKESFPLTVTSAQKNPTAFYLCASRTGTGGEWSNQPQHFGDGTRLSIL.

The chain couples TRBV5-6 to TRBJ1-5; 7 bases map to TRBD1. V shed 0 bases and J 7 bases; nucleotides not matched to a gene: 1. In germline, CDR1 is SGHDT, CDR2 YYEEEE. The CDR3 is 13 residues long. CDR3 residues: CASSLEGGQPQHF. The CDR3 region has the DNA TGTGCCAGCAGCTTGGAAGGGGGCCAGCCCCAGCATTTT.

The chain combines TRBV24-1 with TRBJ2-1, with TRBD2 matching 8 bases. The CDR3 length is 17 residues. The V gene end was trimmed by 6 bases and the J gene end by 3 bases; junction bases not matched to a gene: 12. The germline V gene has CDR1 KGHDR and CDR2 SFDVKD. For the CDR3, the DNA is TGTGCCACCAGTTCTTCCGGGCCGGGGGGGCTCTACAATGAGCAGTTCTTC. As protein: CATSSSGPGGLYNEQFF.

The chain combines TRBV29-1 with TRBJ2-3; D is possibly TRBD2 (5 bases). The V gene lost 6 bases and the J gene lost 1 base, with 8 bases spanning the gap. CDR1 is SQVTM, CDR2 ANQGSEA, per germline. The CDR3 has 12 amino acids. CDR3 sequence (DNA): TGCAGCGTGGGTAGCGGCACAGATACGCAGTATTTT. Translating gives CSVGSGTDTQYF.

The chain uses TRBV7-2 and TRBJ1-3; D remains ambiguous. V dropped 1 base and J dropped 4 bases, with 14 bases sitting between them. This CDR3 spans 16 amino acids. Germline CDR1 is SGHTA and CDR2 is FQGNSA. CDR3 sequence reads: CASSLGPPAAGNTIYF. For the CDR3, the DNA is TGTGCCAGCAGCTTAGGCCCCCCGGCGGCCGGAAACACCATATATTTT.

The gene calls are TRBV5-1 and TRBJ2-5; perhaps TRBD2 as D (5 bases). The CDR3 sequence is 14 residues long. Germline V lookup: CDR1 SGHRS, CDR2 YFSETQ. The V end was cut by 3 bases, the J end by 4 bases, with 13 bases between. CDR3 bases: TGCGCCAGCAGCTCGGCCGGGGATGGAGAGACCCAGTACTTC. Protein sequence: CASSSAGDGETQYF.

The chain joins TRBV2 to TRBJ1-5; tentatively, D is TRBD1 (5 bases). The CDR3 has 14 residues. Germline lookup yields CDR1 SNHLY and CDR2 FYNNEI. V lost 6 bases and J 7 bases, leaving 16 bases between the germline ends. This CDR3 is CASRLDRGGQPQHF. The CDR3 bases are TGTGCCAGCAGATTGGACCGGGGGGGACAGCCCCAGCATTTT.

V and J are TRBV11-3 and TRBJ1-2; 7 bases map to TRBD1. V trimming: 6 bases; J trimming: 1 base; junction bases outside the gene matches: 5. The CDR3 sequence is 14 residues long. Germline CDR1 SGHNT, CDR2 YENEEA. For the CDR3, the DNA is TGTGCCAGCAGGGGACAGCCATATAACTATGGCTACACCTTC. It encodes CASRGQPYNYGYTF.

This clone came up a few times. The rearrangement links TRBV18 to TRBJ1-2; the D is unclear. Deletions cut 3 bases from V and 1 base from J, with 6 bases between. CDR1 KGHSH and CDR2 LQKENI come from the germline V gene. This CDR3 region has 13 residues. CDR3 in amino acids: CASSPQVNYGYTF. Here the CDR3 DNA reads TGTGCCAGCTCACCCCAGGTTAACTATGGCTACACCTTC.

The V gene is TRBV19, the J gene TRBJ1-4; TRBD1 matches 7 bases. Trimming cost V 4 bases and J 5 bases; bases outside gene matches: 7. This CDR3 has 15 residues. The germline CDR1 and CDR2 sequences are LNHDA and SQIVND (reference sequence). CDR3 in DNA: TGTGCCAGTAGTACCCCGGGACAGCCAAATGAAAAACTGTTTTTT. This translates into CASSTPGQPNEKLFF.

A remark on this clone: The junction does not match germline at one end; this may be a read error. This chain links TRBV18 with TRBJ2-2; D perhaps matches TRBD2 (5 bases). The length of the CDR3 is 13 residues. Germline loops: CDR1 KGHSH, CDR2 LQKENI. The CDR3 sequence is CASSPFSTGELSF. CDR3 DNA: TGTGCCAGCTCACCATTTTCCACCGGGGAGCTGTCTTTT. Using reference TRBV18 and TRBJ2-2 for the parts outside the CDR3, the full variable domain is NAGVMQNPRHLVRRRGQEARLRCSPMKGHSHVYWYRQLPEEGLKFMVYLQKENIIDESGMPKERFSAEFPKEGPSILRIQQVVRGDSAAYFCASSPFSTGELSFGEGSRLTVL.